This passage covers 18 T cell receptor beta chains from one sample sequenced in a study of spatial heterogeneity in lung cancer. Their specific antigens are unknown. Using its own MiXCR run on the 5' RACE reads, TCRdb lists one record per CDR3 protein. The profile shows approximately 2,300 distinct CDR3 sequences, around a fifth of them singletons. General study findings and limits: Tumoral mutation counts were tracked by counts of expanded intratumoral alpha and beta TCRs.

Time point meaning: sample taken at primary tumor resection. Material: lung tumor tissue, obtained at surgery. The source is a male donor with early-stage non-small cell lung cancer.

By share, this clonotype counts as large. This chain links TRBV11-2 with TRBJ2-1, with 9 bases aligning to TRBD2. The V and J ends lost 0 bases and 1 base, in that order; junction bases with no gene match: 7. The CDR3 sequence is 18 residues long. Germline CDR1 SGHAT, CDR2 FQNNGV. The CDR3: CASSLEGASGISYNEQFF. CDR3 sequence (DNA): TGTGCCAGCAGCTTAGAAGGGGCTAGCGGGATATCCTACAATGAGCAGTTCTTC.

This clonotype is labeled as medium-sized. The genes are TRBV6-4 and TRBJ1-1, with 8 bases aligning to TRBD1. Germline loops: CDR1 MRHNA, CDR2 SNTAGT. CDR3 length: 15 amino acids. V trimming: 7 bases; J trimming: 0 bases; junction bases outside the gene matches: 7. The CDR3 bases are TGTGCCAGCACCCCGGGACAGGACCTGAACACTGAAGCTTTCTTT. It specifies CASTPGQDLNTEAFF.

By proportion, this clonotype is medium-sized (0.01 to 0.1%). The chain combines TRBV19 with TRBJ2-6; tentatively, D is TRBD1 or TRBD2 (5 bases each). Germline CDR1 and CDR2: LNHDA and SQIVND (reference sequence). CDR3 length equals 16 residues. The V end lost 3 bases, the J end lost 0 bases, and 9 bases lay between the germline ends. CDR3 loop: CASSMGPRSGANVLTF. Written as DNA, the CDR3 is TGTGCCAGTAGTATGGGACCCCGCTCTGGGGCCAACGTCCTGACTTTC.

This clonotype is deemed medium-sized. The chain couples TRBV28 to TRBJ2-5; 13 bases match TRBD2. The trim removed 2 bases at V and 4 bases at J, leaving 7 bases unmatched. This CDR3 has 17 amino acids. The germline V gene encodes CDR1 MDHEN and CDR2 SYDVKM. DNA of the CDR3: TGTGCCAGCAGTTTACGGCGGACTAGCGGGAGTTCAGAGACCCAGTACTTC. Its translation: CASSLRRTSGSSETQYF.

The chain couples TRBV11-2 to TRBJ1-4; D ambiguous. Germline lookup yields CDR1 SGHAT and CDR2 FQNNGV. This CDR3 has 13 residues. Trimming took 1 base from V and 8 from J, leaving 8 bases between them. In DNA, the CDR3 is TGTGCCAGCAGCTTAGCTGGGAGCGAAAAACTGTTTTTT. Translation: CASSLAGSEKLFF.

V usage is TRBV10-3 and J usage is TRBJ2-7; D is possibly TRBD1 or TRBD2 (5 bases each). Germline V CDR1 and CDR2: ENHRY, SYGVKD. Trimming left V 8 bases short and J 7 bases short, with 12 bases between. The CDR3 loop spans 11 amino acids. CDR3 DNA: TGTGCCATCGGGACCTATGAGGAGCAGTACTTC. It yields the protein CAIGTYEEQYF.

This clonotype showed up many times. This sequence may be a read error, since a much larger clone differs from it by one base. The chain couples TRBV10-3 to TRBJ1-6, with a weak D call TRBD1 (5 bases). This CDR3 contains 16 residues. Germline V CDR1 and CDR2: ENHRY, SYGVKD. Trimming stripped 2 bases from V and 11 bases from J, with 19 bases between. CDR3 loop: CAISESGGGRNPPLHF. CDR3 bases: TGTGCCATCAGTGAGAGTGGGGGGGGACGGAATCCACCCCTCCACTTT.

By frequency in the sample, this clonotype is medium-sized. The CDR3 loop reads CASSLGPWGSRSGANVLTF. CDR3 nucleotide sequence: TGTGCCAGCAGTCTCGGCCCTTGGGGCAGCCGCTCTGGGGCCAACGTCCTGACTTTC. The V and J genes are TRBV28 and TRBJ2-6, with D perhaps TRBD1 (5 bases). Germline CDR1 reads MDHEN; CDR2 reads SYDVKM. V lost 5 bases and J 0 bases, leaving 20 bases between the germline ends. This CDR3 contains 19 residues. The full variable domain, rest sourced from reference TRBV28 and TRBJ2-6, is DVKVTQSSRYLVKRTGEKVFLECVQDMDHENMFWYRQDPGLGLRLIYFSYDVKMKEKGDIPEGYSVSREKKERFSLILESASTNQTSMYLCASSLGPWGSRSGANVLTFGAGSRLTVL.

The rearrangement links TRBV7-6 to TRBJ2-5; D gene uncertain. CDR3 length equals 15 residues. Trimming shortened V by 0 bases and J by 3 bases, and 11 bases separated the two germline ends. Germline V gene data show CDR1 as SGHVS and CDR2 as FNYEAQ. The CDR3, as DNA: TGTGCCAGCAGCTTAGCGCACTCAAGTAAAGAGACCCAGTACTTC. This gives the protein CASSLAHSSKETQYF. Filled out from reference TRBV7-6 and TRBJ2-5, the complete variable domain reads GAGVSQSPRYKVTKRGQDVALRCDPISGHVSLYWYRQALGQGPEFLTYFNYEAQQDKSGLPNDRFSAERPEGSISTLTIQRTEQRDSAMYRCASSLAHSSKETQYFGPGTRLLVL.

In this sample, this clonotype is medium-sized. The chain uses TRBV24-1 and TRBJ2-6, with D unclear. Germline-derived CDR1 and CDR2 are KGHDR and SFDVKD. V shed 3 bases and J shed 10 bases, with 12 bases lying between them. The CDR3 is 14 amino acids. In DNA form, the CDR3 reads TGTGCCACCAGTGATACAGATGGAGAGAACGTCCTGACTTTC. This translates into CATSDTDGENVLTF.

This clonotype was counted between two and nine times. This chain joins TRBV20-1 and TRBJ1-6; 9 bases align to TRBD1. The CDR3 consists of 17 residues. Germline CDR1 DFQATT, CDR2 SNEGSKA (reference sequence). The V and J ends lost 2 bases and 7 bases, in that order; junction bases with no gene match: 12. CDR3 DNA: TGCAGTGCTAGACCACAGGGGGCGATGGTTGTCAATTCACCCCTCCACTTT. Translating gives CSARPQGAMVVNSPLHF.

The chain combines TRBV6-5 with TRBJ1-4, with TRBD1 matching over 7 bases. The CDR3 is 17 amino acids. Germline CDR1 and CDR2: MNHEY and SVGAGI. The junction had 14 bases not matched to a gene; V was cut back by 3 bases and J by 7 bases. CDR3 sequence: CASSYHGRQGSAEKLFF. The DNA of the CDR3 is TGTGCCAGCAGTTATCATGGCCGACAGGGCAGCGCTGAAAAACTGTTTTTT.

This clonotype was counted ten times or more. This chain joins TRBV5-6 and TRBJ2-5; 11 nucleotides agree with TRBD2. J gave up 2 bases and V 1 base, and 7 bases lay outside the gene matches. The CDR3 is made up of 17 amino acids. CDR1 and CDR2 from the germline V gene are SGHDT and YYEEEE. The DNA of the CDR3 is TGTGCCAGCAGCTTGATTAGCGGGGGGGTACCTCAAGAGACCCAGTACTTC. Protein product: CASSLISGGVPQETQYF.

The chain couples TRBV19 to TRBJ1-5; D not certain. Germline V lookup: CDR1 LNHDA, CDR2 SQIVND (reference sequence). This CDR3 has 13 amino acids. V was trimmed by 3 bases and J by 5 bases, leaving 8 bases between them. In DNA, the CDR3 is TGTGCCAGTAGTATCCACTTATATCAGCCCCAGCATTTT. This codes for CASSIHLYQPQHF.

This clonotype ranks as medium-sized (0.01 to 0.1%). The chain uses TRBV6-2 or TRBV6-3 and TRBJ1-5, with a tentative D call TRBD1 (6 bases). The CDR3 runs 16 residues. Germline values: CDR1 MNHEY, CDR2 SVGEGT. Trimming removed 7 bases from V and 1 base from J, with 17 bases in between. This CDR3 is CASTESRGFSNQPQHF. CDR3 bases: TGTGCCAGCACCGAATCCAGGGGTTTCAGCAATCAGCCCCAGCATTTT.

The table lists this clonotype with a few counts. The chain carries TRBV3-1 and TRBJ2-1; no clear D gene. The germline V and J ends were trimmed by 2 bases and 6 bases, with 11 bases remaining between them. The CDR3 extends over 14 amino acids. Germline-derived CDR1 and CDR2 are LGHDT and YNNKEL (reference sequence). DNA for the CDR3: TGTGCCAGCAGCCAATTATCCAGGAGCAATGAGCAGTTCTTC. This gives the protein CASSQLSRSNEQFF.

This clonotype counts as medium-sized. CDR3 DNA sequence: TGCGCCAGCAGCCAAGACGGGGGGGCGTTTAATGAAAAACTGTTTTTT. It encodes CASSQDGGAFNEKLFF. The chain employs TRBV4-3 and TRBJ1-4; weak D call: TRBD1 (6 bases). This CDR3 contains 16 residues. CDR1 LGHNA and CDR2 YSLEER come from the germline V gene. The V end was cut by 0 bases, the J end by 4 bases, with 12 bases between.

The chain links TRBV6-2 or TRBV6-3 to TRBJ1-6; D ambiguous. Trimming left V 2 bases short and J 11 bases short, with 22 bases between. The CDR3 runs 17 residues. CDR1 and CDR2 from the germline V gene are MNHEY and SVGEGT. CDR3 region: CASSYPIPEGTMTPLHF. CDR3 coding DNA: TGTGCCAGCAGTTACCCTATCCCCGAGGGTACGATGACACCCCTCCACTTT.